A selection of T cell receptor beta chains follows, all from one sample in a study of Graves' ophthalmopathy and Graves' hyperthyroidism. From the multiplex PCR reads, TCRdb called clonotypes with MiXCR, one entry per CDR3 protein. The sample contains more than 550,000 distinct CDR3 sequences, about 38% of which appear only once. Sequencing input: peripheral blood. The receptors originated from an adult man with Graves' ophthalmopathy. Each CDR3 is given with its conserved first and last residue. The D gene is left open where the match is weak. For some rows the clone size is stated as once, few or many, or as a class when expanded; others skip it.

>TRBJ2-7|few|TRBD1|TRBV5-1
CASSLRTGVDEQYF
TGCGCCAGCAGCTTGAGGACAGGGGTCGACGAGCAGTACTTC
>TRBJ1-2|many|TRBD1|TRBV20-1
CSAPASGQNYGYTF
TGCAGTGCTCCGGCTTCGGGACAGAACTATGGCTACACCTTC
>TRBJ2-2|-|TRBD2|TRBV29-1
CSVDRLAYTGELFF
TGCAGCGTCGACAGACTAGCGTACACCGGGGAGCTGTTTTTT
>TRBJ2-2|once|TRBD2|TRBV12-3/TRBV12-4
CASSTPGTKNTGELFF
TGTGCCAGCAGCACACCCGGGACTAAAAACACCGGGGAGCTGTTTTTT
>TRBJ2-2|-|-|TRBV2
CASRGQYTGELFF
TGTGCCAGCAGAGGACAGTACACCGGGGAGCTGTTTTTT
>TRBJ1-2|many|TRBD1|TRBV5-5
CASIFGQAEGYTF
TGTGCCAGCATCTTCGGACAGGCGGAAGGCTACACCTTC
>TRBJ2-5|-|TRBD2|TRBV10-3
CASSEGVGRGQETQYF
TGTGCCAGCAGTGAAGGGGTTGGGAGGGGCCAAGAGACCCAGTACTTC
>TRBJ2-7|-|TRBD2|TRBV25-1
CASRGGTDSYEQYF
TGTGCCAGCAGGGGAGGGACGGACTCCTACGAGCAGTACTTC
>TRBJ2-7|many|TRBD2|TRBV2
CASSERGGRIYEQYF
TGTGCCAGCAGTGAAAGGGGCGGGAGAATTTACGAGCAGTACTTC
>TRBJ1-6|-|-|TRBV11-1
CASSGQEDSPLHF
TGTGCCAGCAGTGGGCAGGAGGACTCACCCCTCCACTTT
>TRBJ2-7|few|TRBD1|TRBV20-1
CSARDRDRIYEQYF
TGCAGTGCTAGAGATCGGGACAGGATCTACGAGCAGTACTTC
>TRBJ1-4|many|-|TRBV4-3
CASSQEVTRTNEKLFF
TGCGCCAGCAGCCAAGAAGTCACAAGAACTAATGAAAAACTGTTTTTT
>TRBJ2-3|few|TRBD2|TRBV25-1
CASNQGSGGPSTDTQYF
TGTGCCAGCAACCAGGGGTCGGGAGGGCCTAGCACAGATACGCAGTATTTT
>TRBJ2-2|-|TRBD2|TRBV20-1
CSVAGGPGGELFF
TGCAGTGTAGCGGGAGGGCCCGGCGGGGAGCTGTTTTTT
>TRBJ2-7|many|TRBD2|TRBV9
CASSVGGGGTYEQYF
TGTGCCAGCAGCGTAGGTGGCGGGGGAACCTACGAGCAGTACTTC
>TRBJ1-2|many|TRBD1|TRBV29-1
CSVAPIGTENGYTF
TGCAGCGTTGCCCCCATCGGGACAGAAAATGGCTACACCTTC
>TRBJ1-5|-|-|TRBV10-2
CASSDGTGVSPQHF
TGCGCCAGCAGTGATGGGACCGGCGTTTCGCCCCAGCATTTT
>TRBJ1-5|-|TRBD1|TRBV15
CATSSTDRGGNQPQHF
TGTGCCACCAGCAGTACGGACAGGGGTGGCAATCAGCCCCAGCATTTT
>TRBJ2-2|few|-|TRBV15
CATSRTGELFF
TGTGCCACCAGCAGGACCGGGGAGCTGTTTTTT
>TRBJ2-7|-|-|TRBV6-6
CASSYAGDRAYEQYF
TGTGCCAGCAGTTACGCAGGGGATAGGGCCTACGAGCAGTACTTC
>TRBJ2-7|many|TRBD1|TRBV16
CASSQFGGQLYEQYF
TGTGCCAGCAGCCAATTTGGGGGACAGCTTTACGAGCAGTACTTC
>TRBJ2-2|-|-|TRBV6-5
CASRNDLASGELFF
TGTGCCAGCAGGAACGATCTAGCTTCCGGGGAGCTGTTTTTT
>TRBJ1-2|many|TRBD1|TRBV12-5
CASGLMSGGGYTF
TGTGCTAGTGGTTTGATGTCAGGGGGTGGCTACACCTTC